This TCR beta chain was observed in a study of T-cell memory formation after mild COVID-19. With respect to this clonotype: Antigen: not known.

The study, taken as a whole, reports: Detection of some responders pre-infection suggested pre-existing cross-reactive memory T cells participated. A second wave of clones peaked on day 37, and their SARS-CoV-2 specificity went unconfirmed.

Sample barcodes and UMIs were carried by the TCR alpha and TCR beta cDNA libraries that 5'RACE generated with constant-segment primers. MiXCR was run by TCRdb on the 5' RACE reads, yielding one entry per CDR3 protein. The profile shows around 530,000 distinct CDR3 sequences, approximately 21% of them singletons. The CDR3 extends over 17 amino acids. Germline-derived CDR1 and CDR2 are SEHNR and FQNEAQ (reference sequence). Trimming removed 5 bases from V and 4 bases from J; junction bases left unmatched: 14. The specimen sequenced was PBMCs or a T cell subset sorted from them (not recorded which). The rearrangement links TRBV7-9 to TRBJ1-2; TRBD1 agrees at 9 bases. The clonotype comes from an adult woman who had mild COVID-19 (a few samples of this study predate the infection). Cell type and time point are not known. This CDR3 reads CASSASFPRDRVYGYTF. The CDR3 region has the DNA TGTGCCAGCAGCGCCAGTTTTCCCCGGGACAGGGTCTATGGCTACACCTTC.